This TCR beta chain was retrieved from a study of shared clonotypes between healthy human individuals. Study as a whole: The plates for each donor numbered three CD4 naive, three CD4 memory, two CD8 naive and one CD8 memory.

CD45RO-negative CD8 cells positively selected for CCR7 made up the naive population, which excluded terminally differentiated effector memory CD45RA+ cells. Study-wide findings and caveats: Having only a few donors restricted how much genetic and exposure-history diversity was captured. Clonotype sharing among donors likely depends on sequencing depth. In this cohort, only blood was sampled, and tissue repertoires likely differ.

Trimming left V 0 bases short and J 2 bases short, with 13 bases between. The CDR3 runs 15 residues. The germline V gene encodes CDR1 SQVTM and CDR2 ANQGSEA. Concerning this clone itself: The target antigen is unknown.

Clones were read by immunoSEQ multiplex PCR, and TCRdb kept only the in-frame ones, dropping some. This table holds 760,000 or so clones, 95% to 97% found once. The sequence came from a man aged 25 to 45 in good health. Sequenced material: naive CD8+ T cells sorted from blood. This chain links TRBV29-1 with TRBJ1-2, with D possibly matching TRBD1 (5 bases). The CDR3 here is CSVEDPGRLNYGYTF. In DNA form, the CDR3 reads TGCAGCGTTGAAGACCCGGGACGCCTGAACTATGGCTACACCTTC. Together with reference TRBV29-1 and TRBJ1-2, the CDR3 gives the full variable domain: SAVISQKPSRDICQRGTSLTIQCQVDSQVTMMFWYRQQPGQSLTLIATANQGSEATYESGFVIDKFPISRPNLTFSTLTVSNMSPEDSSIYLCSVEDPGRLNYGYTFGSGTRLTVV.